The rows below give T cell receptor beta chains drawn from one sample of a study of blood T cell repertoires in COVID-19. TCRdb's copy holds only in-frame clones and misses some; the assay was immunoSEQ multiplex PCR. Here the sample spans roughly 130,000 clones, around 87% being singletons. The sequencing sample was made of peripheral blood. The receptors originated from a woman between 55 and 75 years old with acute or convalescent COVID-19. The CDR3 runs from the conserved cysteine through the conserved F or W. D genes are given only for firm matches. Not all rows give a size; the values are once, few, many and, for expanded clones, a class.

.	TRBV5-6	.	TRBJ1-1	TGTGCCAGCAGCATCCTGAGGGGGACTGAAGCTTTCTTT	CASSILRGTEAFF
.	TRBV6-4	.	TRBJ1-4	TGTGCCAGCAGTCCCGGGGCGGGGGAAAAACTGTTTTTT	CASSPGAGEKLFF
.	TRBV7-9	.	TRBJ2-5	TGTGCCAGCAGCCCCCAGCGGTTCGGGGTCCAAGAGACCCAGTACTTC	CASSPQRFGVQETQYF
once	TRBV5-1	TRBD1	TRBJ2-1	TGCGCCAGCAGCACGAGGACAGGGGGAGTGAGTGAGCAGTTCTTC	CASSTRTGGVSEQFF
.	TRBV5-8	TRBD1	TRBJ2-2	TGTGCCAGCAGCCTGGGACAGGGGAGTCCCGGGGAGCTGTTTTTT	CASSLGQGSPGELFF
.	TRBV5-1	TRBD2	TRBJ2-5	TGCGCCAGCAGTCTAGCGGGAGGTTCCCAAGAGACCCAGTACTTC	CASSLAGGSQETQYF
.	TRBV25-1	.	TRBJ1-4	TGTGCCAGCAGTGGGCAAGAGGTCACGTATGAAAAACTGTTTTTT	CASSGQEVTYEKLFF
.	TRBV3-1/TRBV3-2	TRBD2	TRBJ2-4	TGTGCCAGCAGCCAATTCCCTCCAGGACTAGCGGGGGCCAAAAACATTCAGTACTTC	CASSQFPPGLAGAKNIQYF
.	TRBV24-1	TRBD1	TRBJ2-7	TGTGCCACCAGTTATGGACAGGGCTACGAGCAGTACTTC	CATSYGQGYEQYF
.	TRBV5-1	.	TRBJ2-5	TGCGCCAGCAGCTTGTCGGGGGAAGAGACCCAGTACTTC	CASSLSGEETQYF
.	TRBV18	.	TRBJ2-3	TGTGCCAGCTCACTCATCAGGGGCGGGAGCACAGATACGCAGTATTTT	CASSLIRGGSTDTQYF
few	TRBV3-1/TRBV3-2	.	TRBJ2-3	TGTGCCAGCAGCCAACTAGCCGGGAGCCCAGATACGCAGTATTTT	CASSQLAGSPDTQYF
few	TRBV7-9	.	TRBJ1-2	TGTGCCAGCAGCTTAGGCTTCAGCGGGTATGGCTACACCTTC	CASSLGFSGYGYTF
.	TRBV5-1	.	TRBJ1-4	TGCGCCAGCAGCTTACAGGGTGGGGGCGAAAAACTGTTTTTT	CASSLQGGGEKLFF
.	TRBV6-5	.	TRBJ1-2	TGTGCCAGCAGCGATACAGGGTCGGGTGGCTACACCTTC	CASSDTGSGGYTF
few	TRBV6-5	.	TRBJ1-2	TGTGCCAGCAGTTATGACAATAACTATGGCTACACCTTC	CASSYDNNYGYTF
.	TRBV5-1	.	TRBJ1-2	TGCGCCAGCAGCTTGCGGGGGGGCGACTATGGCTACACCTTC	CASSLRGGDYGYTF
.	TRBV6-5	.	TRBJ2-7	TGTGCCAGCACCCCCCAGGCCCTTTACGAGCAGTACTTC	CASTPQALYEQYF
.	TRBV2	TRBD1	TRBJ2-5	TGTGCCAGCAGTAGCCGACAGGGGGCGGTGGAGACCCAGTACTTC	CASSSRQGAVETQYF
once	TRBV6-5	.	TRBJ2-1	TGTGCCAGCAGTTCTTTGGCCCTTTACAATGAGCAGTTCTTC	CASSSLALYNEQFF
.	TRBV16	.	TRBJ1-2	TGTGCCGAGGTTTCTGACTATGGCTACACCTTC	CAEVSDYGYTF
.	TRBV3-1/TRBV3-2	.	TRBJ1-2	TGTGCCAGCAGCCAAGACCTTAACGGACAGCCCTATGGCTACACCTTC	CASSQDLNGQPYGYTF
.	TRBV6-5	.	TRBJ1-4	TGTGCCACCAGGTCGGAGAGGAATGAAAAACTGTTTTTT	CATRSERNEKLFF
.	TRBV10-3	.	TRBJ1-3	TGTGCCATCAGTGGAGGCCCGAGCTCTGGAAACACCATATATTTT	CAISGGPSSGNTIYF
.	TRBV5-1	.	TRBJ1-1	TGCGCCAGCAGCCAGACACTCTCGACGAACACTGAAGCTTTCTTT	CASSQTLSTNTEAFF
.	TRBV9	.	TRBJ2-1	TGTGCCAGCAGCCCCCGTTCTAGTCCTATACACAATGAGCAGTTCTTC	CASSPRSSPIHNEQFF
.	TRBV10-3	.	TRBJ2-2	TGTGCCATCAGTGGAGTGGACAGTAACACCGGGGAGCTGTTTTTT	CAISGVDSNTGELFF
.	TRBV7-8	TRBD2	TRBJ2-1	TGTGCCAGCAGCCTCGCCGGGACTAGCGGGAGAAATGAGCAGTTCTTC	CASSLAGTSGRNEQFF
.	TRBV5-1	.	TRBJ1-1	TGCGCCAGCAGCTTGGTTCAACTGGGGCGCCAGAACACTGAAGCTTTCTTT	CASSLVQLGRQNTEAFF
once	TRBV12-3/TRBV12-4	.	TRBJ1-1	TGTGCCAGCAGTTTAGGTACAGGGTATGAAGCTTTCTTT	CASSLGTGYEAFF
once	TRBV30	TRBD1	TRBJ1-2	TGTGCCTGGAGCGAACAGGGGCGAGGAGGGTATGGCTACACCTTC	CAWSEQGRGGYGYTF
.	TRBV25-1	.	TRBJ2-3	TGTGCCAGCAGTGACTTCACAGATACGCAGTATTTT	CASSDFTDTQYF
few	TRBV7-2	TRBD1	TRBJ1-2	TGTGCCAGCAGCTTAGAGGCAGGGGGCTATGGCTACACCTTC	CASSLEAGGYGYTF
few	TRBV5-1	.	TRBJ1-2	TGCGCCAGCAGCTTGGCTTCCATCGGGTACTATGGCTACACCTTC	CASSLASIGYYGYTF
once	TRBV7-9	.	TRBJ2-7	TGTGCCAGCAGCCTGCAGTACGAGCAGTACTTC	CASSLQYEQYF
.	TRBV28	TRBD2	TRBJ2-7	TGTGCCAGCAGTTTGCCCCCCCTACTAGCGGGGGCCTACGAGCAGTACTTC	CASSLPPLLAGAYEQYF
once	TRBV28	TRBD1	TRBJ1-2	TGTGCCAGCAGTTTAGTTCAGGGGGCGTACGGCTACACCTTC	CASSLVQGAYGYTF
.	TRBV7-8	.	TRBJ1-4	TGTGCCAGCAGCTTAGGATTAGCAACTAATGAAAAACTGTTTTTT	CASSLGLATNEKLFF
.	TRBV12-1	.	TRBJ1-1	TGTGCCAGCAGCTTTGAGGGACATACCGTGAACACTGAAGCTTTCTTT	CASSFEGHTVNTEAFF
.	TRBV15	.	TRBJ1-6	TGTGCCACCAGCAGAGGTCGGAGCAATTCACCCCTCCACTTT	CATSRGRSNSPLHF
.	TRBV9	.	TRBJ2-3	TGTGCCAGCAGCACGACGGCGGGGACTCTTCGCACAGATACGCAGTATTTT	CASSTTAGTLRTDTQYF
.	TRBV19	.	TRBJ2-6	TGTGCCAATAGTAGAGTGAGTTCTGGGGCCAACGTCCTGACTTTC	CANSRVSSGANVLTF
.	TRBV28	.	TRBJ1-4	TGTGCCAGCAGATCCGGGACATCAGCTGAAAAACTGTTTTTT	CASRSGTSAEKLFF
few	TRBV10-2	.	TRBJ1-1	TGCGCCAGCAGTGAGTCTCCGACCTCGACAGATAAAGCTTTCTTT	CASSESPTSTDKAFF
once	TRBV5-1	TRBD1	TRBJ1-4	TGCGCCAGCAGCATGGACCCGGGACAGGGTAATGAAAAACTGTTTTTT	CASSMDPGQGNEKLFF